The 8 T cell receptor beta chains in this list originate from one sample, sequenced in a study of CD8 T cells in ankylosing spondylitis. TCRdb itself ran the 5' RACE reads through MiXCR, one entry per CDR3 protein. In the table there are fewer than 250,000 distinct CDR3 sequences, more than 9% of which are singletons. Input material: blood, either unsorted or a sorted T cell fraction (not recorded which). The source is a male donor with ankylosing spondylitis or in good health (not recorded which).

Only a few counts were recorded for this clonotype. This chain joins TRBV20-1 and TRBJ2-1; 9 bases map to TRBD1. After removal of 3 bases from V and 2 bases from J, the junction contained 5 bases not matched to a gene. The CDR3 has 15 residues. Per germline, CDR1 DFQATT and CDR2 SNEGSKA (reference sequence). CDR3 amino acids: CSASKDRGTYNEQFF. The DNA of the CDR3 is TGCAGTGCTAGCAAGGACAGGGGCACCTACAATGAGCAGTTCTTC.

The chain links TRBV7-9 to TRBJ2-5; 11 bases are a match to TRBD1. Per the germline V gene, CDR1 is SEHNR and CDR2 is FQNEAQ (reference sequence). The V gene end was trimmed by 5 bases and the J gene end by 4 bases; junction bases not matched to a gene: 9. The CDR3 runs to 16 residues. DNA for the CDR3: TGTGCCAGCAGCGGGGACAGGGGGAAATCGGGAGAGACCCAGTACTTC. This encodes CASSGDRGKSGETQYF.

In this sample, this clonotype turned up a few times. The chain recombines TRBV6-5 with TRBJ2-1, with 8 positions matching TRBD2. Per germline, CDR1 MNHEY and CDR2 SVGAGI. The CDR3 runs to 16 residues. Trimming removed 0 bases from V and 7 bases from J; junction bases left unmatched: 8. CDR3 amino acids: CASSYSGLGIRNEQFF. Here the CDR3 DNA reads TGTGCCAGCAGTTACTCGGGACTAGGAATCAGGAATGAGCAGTTCTTC.

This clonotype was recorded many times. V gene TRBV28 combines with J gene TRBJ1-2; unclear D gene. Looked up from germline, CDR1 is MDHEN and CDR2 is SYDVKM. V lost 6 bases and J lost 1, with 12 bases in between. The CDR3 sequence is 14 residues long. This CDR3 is CASSLTGINYGYTF. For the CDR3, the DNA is TGTGCCAGCAGCCTTACCGGGATTAACTATGGCTACACCTTC.

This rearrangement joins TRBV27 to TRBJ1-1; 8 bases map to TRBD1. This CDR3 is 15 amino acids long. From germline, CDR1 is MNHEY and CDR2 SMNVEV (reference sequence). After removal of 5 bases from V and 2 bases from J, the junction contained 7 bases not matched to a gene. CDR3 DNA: TGTGCCAGCAGTCCACGACAGGGGATAAACACTGAAGCTTTCTTT. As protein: CASSPRQGINTEAFF.

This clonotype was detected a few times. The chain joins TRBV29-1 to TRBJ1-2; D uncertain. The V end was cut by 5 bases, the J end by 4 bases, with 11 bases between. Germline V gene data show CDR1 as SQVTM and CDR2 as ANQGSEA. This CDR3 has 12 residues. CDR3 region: CSVSEKPYGYTF. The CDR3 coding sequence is TGCAGCGTTTCAGAGAAACCCTATGGCTACACCTTC.

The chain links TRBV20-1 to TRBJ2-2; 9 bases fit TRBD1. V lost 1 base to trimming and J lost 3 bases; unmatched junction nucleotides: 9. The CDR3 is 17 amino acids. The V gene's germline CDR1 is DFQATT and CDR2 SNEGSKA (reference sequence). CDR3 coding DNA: TGCAGTGCTAGAGGTGGGACAGGGAAAGTCGACACCGGGGAGCTGTTTTTT. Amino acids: CSARGGTGKVDTGELFF.

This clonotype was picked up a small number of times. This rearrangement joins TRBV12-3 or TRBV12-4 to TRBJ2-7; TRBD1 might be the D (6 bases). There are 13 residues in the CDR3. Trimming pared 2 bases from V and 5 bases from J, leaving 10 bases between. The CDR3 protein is CASSLQGTDEQYF. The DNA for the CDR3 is TGTGCCAGCAGTTTACAGGGGACGGACGAGCAGTACTTC.